Listed below are T cell receptor beta chains from one sample, sequenced in a study of T and B cells in COVID-19 patients. TCRdb passed the multiplex PCR reads through MiXCR, listing each CDR3 protein once. The table has about 4,000 distinct CDR3 sequences, about 25% seen once; the top ten hold more than 20%. Sequences were obtained from blood. Every receptor here comes from a human donor with active COVID-19. The CDR3 runs from the conserved cysteine through the conserved F or W. D genes are given only for firm matches. A clone size is listed for some rows: how often the clone was seen (once, few, many), or a class if it is expanded.

.	.	TRBV4-3	TRBJ2-2	TGTGCCAGCAGCCAAGAGGGAACACCCGGGGAGCTGTTTTTT	CASSQEGTPGELFF
.	.	TRBV24-1	TRBJ1-5	TGTGCCACCAGTGATTTTCGGTCAGACCAATATCAGCCCCAGCATTTT	CATSDFRSDQYQPQHF
TRBD1	medium-sized	TRBV29-1	TRBJ1-5	TGCAGCGTTGTTCGACAGGGGACTGGAGAGCCCCAGCATTTT	CSVVRQGTGEPQHF
.	medium-sized	TRBV6-4	TRBJ1-2	TGTGCCAGCAGTGACCGCTACTATGGCTACACCTTC	CASSDRYYGYTF
.	medium-sized	TRBV6-2/TRBV6-3	TRBJ2-2	TGTGCCAGCATCCGGGCAGGTTACACCGGGGAGCTGTTTTTT	CASIRAGYTGELFF
.	medium-sized	TRBV6-5	TRBJ2-7	TGTGCCAGCACGGCGGGCTACGAGCAGTACTTC	CASTAGYEQYF
TRBD2	.	TRBV11-3	TRBJ2-3	TGTGCCAGCAGCTTAGGAGCGGGAGTATCAGGGGCAGATACGCAGTATTTT	CASSLGAGVSGADTQYF
.	.	TRBV30	TRBJ1-1	TGTGCCTGGAGTGTAAACAGGGCTAACACTGAAGCTTTCTTT	CAWSVNRANTEAFF
TRBD2	few	TRBV4-3	TRBJ2-1	TGCGCCAGCAGCCGCCAGGGTCCTCTAGCGGGAGGGAAAAGCTCCTACAATGAGCAGTTCTTC	CASSRQGPLAGGKSSYNEQFF
.	.	TRBV5-4	TRBJ2-3	TGTGCCAGCAGTTGGGCGGACCGCACAGATACGCAGTATTTT	CASSWADRTDTQYF
.	medium-sized	TRBV30	TRBJ1-3	TGTGCCTGGAGCACACAATCTGGAAACACCATATATTTT	CAWSTQSGNTIYF
.	.	TRBV7-2	TRBJ1-1	TGTGCCAGCAGCTTGGGAGGAGGTCGGACTGAAGCTTTCTTT	CASSLGGGRTEAFF
TRBD1	few	TRBV12-3/TRBV12-4	TRBJ1-5	TGTGCCAGCAGTTTGAGACAGGGAAATCATCAGCCCCAGCATTTT	CASSLRQGNHQPQHF
.	.	TRBV5-1	TRBJ2-5	TGCGCCAGCAGCCCGGGACTGCAAGAGACCCAGTACTTC	CASSPGLQETQYF